The source of this T cell receptor beta chain is a study of T cells in Graves' hyperthyroidism and ophthalmopathy. Study-level results: Researchers report that a 13 V-J model separated ophthalmopathy from stable hyperthyroidism. Clonotypes that were expanded in thyroid above 0.001 mostly appeared in blood too.

Trimming removed 7 bases from V and 0 bases from J, with 13 bases in between. Germline CDR1 MNHNS, CDR2 SASEGT. The CDR3 runs 15 residues. RNA transcripts yielded amplified TCR beta CDR3 regions. In the first-round RT-PCR of the TCR CDR3, the HTBI primer set was used. Each CDR3 protein gets one entry after TCRdb re-called the multiplex PCR reads with MiXCR. Here the sample spans about 380,000 distinct CDR3 sequences, less than 15% being singletons. This clonotype was seen repeatedly, ten times or more. Antigen unknown. This receptor was identified in a man younger than 40 with Graves' hyperthyroidism that later progressed to Graves' ophthalmopathy. V usage is TRBV6-1 and J usage is TRBJ2-4; D remains unclear. The source material was blood. In DNA form, the CDR3 reads TGTGCCAGCACCAAGGAACCGGGAGCCAAAAACATTCAGTACTTC. It yields the protein CASTKEPGAKNIQYF.